One sample yielded the 2 T cell receptor beta chains listed below, sequenced in a study of beta chain features in type 1 diabetes. Notes on the study in general: Significant though moderate, a shortening of TCRB CDR3s appeared in all four CD4+ subsets of Type 1 diabetes patients.

The investigators reverse transcribed all of the isolated RNA, so they sequenced expressed TCRB transcripts. The data were produced by immunoSEQ multiplex PCR, yet TCRdb's version contains in-frame clones alone and is incomplete. The sample holds roughly 220,000 clones, approximately 16% seen once. These receptors have no identified antigens. Sequenced input: naive CD4+ T cells from blood. These receptors were taken from a man aged 25 to 40 with type 1 diabetes.

This clone was seen a handful of times. This chain joins TRBV15 and TRBJ2-7, with TRBD2 matching 9 bases. V lost 6 bases, J lost 6 bases, and 9 bases stayed unmatched. Germline V lookup: CDR1 LNHNV, CDR2 YYDKDF (reference sequence). The CDR3 loop spans 14 amino acids. CDR3 DNA sequence: TGTGCCACCAGGAAGGGACTAGCCACAGGCGAGCAGTACTTC. Its protein product is CATRKGLATGEQYF.

This chain uses TRBV9 with TRBJ2-1, with 8 bases lining up with TRBD2. Germline lookup yields CDR1 SGDLS and CDR2 YYNGEE. The J segment lost 3 bases and the V segment lost 0 bases, leaving 5 bases of the junction unmatched. CDR3 length equals 16 residues. In DNA form, the CDR3 reads TGTGCCAGCAGCGTAGGCGGTGCGGGAGGCTACAATGAGCAGTTCTTC. Its protein is CASSVGGAGGYNEQFF.